This paragraph covers one T cell receptor beta chain sequence. Its antigen is not identified. These data originate in a study of OX40 agonist ivuxolimab in advanced cancers. Study-level findings and limits: By week 6 at 0.1 to 3.0 mg/kg, blood CD4+ and CD8+ T cells had expanded clonally.

TCRdb keeps only in-frame clones here, not all; method: immunoSEQ multiplex PCR. The sample has 90,000 to 100,000 clones, approximately 90% seen once. The V gene end was trimmed by 8 bases and the J gene end by 3 bases; junction bases not matched to a gene: 9. This CDR3 has 15 residues. Germline V gene lookup returns CDR1 MNHEY and CDR2 SMNVEV (reference sequence). The source was CD4+ or CD8+ T cells sorted from blood, collected in a trial of the OX40 agonist ivuxolimab. The gene calls are TRBV27 and TRBJ2-2, with 7 bases fitting TRBD1. This clonotype originated in an adult with an advanced solid tumor such as melanoma, head and neck, liver or kidney cancer. The CDR3 loop reads CASARGQGYTGELFF. The CDR3, as DNA: TGTGCCAGCGCTAGGGGGCAGGGGTACACCGGGGAGCTGTTTTTT.